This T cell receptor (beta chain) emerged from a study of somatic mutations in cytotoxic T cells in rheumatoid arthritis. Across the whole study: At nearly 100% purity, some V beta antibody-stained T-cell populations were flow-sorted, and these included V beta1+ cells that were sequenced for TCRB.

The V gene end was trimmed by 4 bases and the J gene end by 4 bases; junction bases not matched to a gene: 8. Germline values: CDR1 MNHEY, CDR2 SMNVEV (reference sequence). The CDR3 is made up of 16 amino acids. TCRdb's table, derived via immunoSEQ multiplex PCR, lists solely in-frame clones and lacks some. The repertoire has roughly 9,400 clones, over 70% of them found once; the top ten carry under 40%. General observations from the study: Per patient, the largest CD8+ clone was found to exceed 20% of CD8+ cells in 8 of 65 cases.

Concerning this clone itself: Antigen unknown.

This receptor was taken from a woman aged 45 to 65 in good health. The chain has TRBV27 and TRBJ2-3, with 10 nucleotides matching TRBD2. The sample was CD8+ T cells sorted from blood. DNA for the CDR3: TGTGCCAGCAGTTCCCAACTAGCGGGGTTCCCAGATACGCAGTATTTT. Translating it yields CASSSQLAGFPDTQYF.